This TCR beta chain is from a study of blood T cell repertoires in COVID-19. Across the study: Sources were T cells, B-cell-depleted T cells, or PBMCs; the material itself was cDNA or gDNA.

Germline CDR1 is SEHNR and CDR2 is FQNEAQ (reference sequence). CDR3 size: 13 residues. The V end lost 4 bases, the J end lost 0 bases, and 6 bases lay between the germline ends. The data were produced by immunoSEQ multiplex PCR, yet TCRdb's version contains in-frame clones alone and is incomplete. The table has 50,000 to 80,000 clones, approximately 90% seen once. The sequence came from a woman aged 40 to 49 who had recovered from COVID-19. This chain joins TRBV7-9 and TRBJ2-5, with D perhaps matching TRBD1 (6 bases). The sample taken for sequencing was PBMCs or T cells enriched from blood (not recorded which). CDR3 sequence: CASSWDNQETQYF. CDR3 DNA: TGTGCCAGCAGCTGGGACAACCAAGAGACCCAGTACTTC.